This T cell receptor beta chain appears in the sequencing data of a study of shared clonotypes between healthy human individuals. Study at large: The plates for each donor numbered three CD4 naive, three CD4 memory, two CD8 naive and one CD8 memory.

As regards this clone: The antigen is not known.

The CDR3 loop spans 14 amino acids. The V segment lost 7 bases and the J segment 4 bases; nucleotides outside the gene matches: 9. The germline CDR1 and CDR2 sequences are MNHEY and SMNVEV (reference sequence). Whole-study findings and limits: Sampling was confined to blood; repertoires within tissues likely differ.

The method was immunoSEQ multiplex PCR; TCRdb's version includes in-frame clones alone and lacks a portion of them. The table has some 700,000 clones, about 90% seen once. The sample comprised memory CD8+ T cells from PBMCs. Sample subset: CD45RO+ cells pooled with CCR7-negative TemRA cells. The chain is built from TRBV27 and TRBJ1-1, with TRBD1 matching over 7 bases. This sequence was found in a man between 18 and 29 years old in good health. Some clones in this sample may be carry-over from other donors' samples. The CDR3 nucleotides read TGTGCCAGCACGGACAGGACCAAAAGCACTGAAGCTTTCTTT. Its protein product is CASTDRTKSTEAFF.